One sample yielded the 16 T cell receptor beta chains listed below, sequenced in a study of T cells after yellow fever vaccination. TCRdb re-analysed the 5' RACE reads in MiXCR, keeping a single row per CDR3 protein. This table holds hundreds of thousands of distinct CDR3 sequences, over 15% found once. The source was PBMCs, collected before the yellow fever booster vaccination. The source is a man in his late teens or twenties who received the YFV17D yellow fever vaccine.

This clonotype was counted between two and nine times. The rearrangement joins TRBV11-2 to TRBJ2-4, with no clear D. The CDR3 extends over 12 amino acids. The V gene lost 1 base and the J gene lost 8 bases, with 6 bases spanning the gap. From germline, CDR1 is SGHAT and CDR2 FQNNGV. CDR3: CASSLVLDIQYF. In nucleotides, the CDR3 is TGTGCCAGCAGCTTAGTCTTGGACATTCAGTACTTC.

The chain employs TRBV10-1 and TRBJ2-7; D might be TRBD1 (6 bases). CDR3 length equals 15 residues. V was clipped by 1 base and J by 5 bases, with 15 bases between them. Germline values: CDR1 WNHNN, CDR2 SYGVQD (reference sequence). The DNA of the CDR3 is TGCGCCAGCAGTGAGTTCCCGGACAGTATCAACGAGCAGTACTTC. It specifies CASSEFPDSINEQYF.

The chain has TRBV7-9 and TRBJ1-5; D remains unclear. There are 14 residues in the CDR3. Germline CDR1 SEHNR, CDR2 FQNEAQ (reference sequence). The V gene lost 4 bases and the J gene lost 4 bases, with 11 bases spanning the gap. Here the CDR3 reads CASSSTGPNQPQHF. CDR3 DNA: TGTGCCAGCAGCTCAACGGGCCCTAATCAGCCCCAGCATTTT. Full variable domain (remainder filled in from reference TRBV7-9 and TRBJ1-5): DTGVSQNPRHKITKRGQNVTFRCDPISEHNRLYWYRQTLGQGPEFLTYFQNEAQLEKSRLLSDRFSAERPKGSFSTLEIQRTEQGDSAMYLCASSSTGPNQPQHFGDGTRLSIL.

This clonotype was seen at least ten times. The V call is TRBV19, the J call TRBJ1-1; D unclear. Germline CDR1 reads LNHDA; CDR2 reads SQIVND (reference sequence). Trimming shortened V by 4 bases and J by 0 bases, and 12 bases separated the two germline ends. The CDR3 has 15 amino acids. CDR3 coding DNA: TGTGCCAGTAGTACCGGACGGACGGTGAACACTGAAGCTTTCTTT. Its protein product is CASSTGRTVNTEAFF. The variable domain in full, with the rest retrieved from reference TRBV19 and TRBJ1-1, is DGGITQSPKYLFRKEGQNVTLSCEQNLNHDAMYWYRQDPGQGLRLIYYSQIVNDFQKGDIAEGYSVSREKKESFPLTVTSAQKNPTAFYLCASSTGRTVNTEAFFGQGTRLTVV.

The chain is built from TRBV20-1 and TRBJ2-5; 12 bases align to TRBD2. The germline gives CDR1 DFQATT, CDR2 SNEGSKA (reference sequence). The CDR3 is 16 amino acids. The junction had 2 bases not matched to a gene; V was cut back by 0 bases and J by 0 bases. CDR3 sequence (DNA): TGCAGTGCTAGAGAGCTAGCGGGGGGGTACCAAGAGACCCAGTACTTC. It encodes CSARELAGGYQETQYF.

V and J are TRBV20-1 and TRBJ1-1; 7 bases are a match to TRBD1. Germline lookup yields CDR1 DFQATT and CDR2 SNEGSKA (reference sequence). CDR3 size: 16 residues. V trimming: 0 bases; J trimming: 0 bases; junction bases outside the gene matches: 7. The chain's CDR3 is CSARDRRTGMNTEAFF. DNA of the CDR3: TGCAGTGCTAGAGATCGGAGGACAGGTATGAACACTGAAGCTTTCTTT.

This clonotype has only a few counts. The V and J genes are TRBV6-5 and TRBJ2-7; 10 bases are shared with TRBD1. The V and J ends lost 1 base and 3 bases, in that order; junction bases with no gene match: 3. The CDR3 length is 15 residues. Looked up from germline, CDR1 is MNHEY and CDR2 is SVGAGI. This CDR3 is CASSYLGQGSYEQYF. The CDR3 nucleotides are TGTGCCAGCAGTTACTTGGGACAGGGGAGCTACGAGCAGTACTTC.

The J gene is TRBJ1-1, the V gene TRBV5-1, with TRBD1 as a possible D gene (5 bases). The CDR3 contains 15 residues. Germline V gene sequence: CDR1 SGHRS, CDR2 YFSETQ. The V gene lost 4 bases and the J gene lost 1 base, with 14 bases spanning the gap. CDR3 DNA sequence: TGCGCCAGCAGCCTCTGGTTACAGGCGAACACTGAAGCTTTCTTT. This codes for CASSLWLQANTEAFF.

This clonotype has ten or more counts. The CDR3 protein is CASTESNPGLTGQFF. DNA for the CDR3: TGTGCCAGCACCGAATCAAACCCGGGGCTCACGGGGCAGTTCTTC. The chain is built from TRBV7-2 and TRBJ2-1; TRBD1 or TRBD2 may be the D gene (5 bases each). The CDR3 loop spans 15 amino acids. CDR1 SGHTA and CDR2 FQGNSA come from the germline V gene. V was trimmed by 7 bases and J by 12 bases, leaving 25 bases between them.

This clonotype was observed a handful of times. The V and J genes are TRBV27 and TRBJ1-5; D perhaps matches TRBD1 (6 bases). V shed 2 bases and J shed 4 bases, with 15 bases lying between them. The V gene's germline CDR1 is MNHEY and CDR2 SMNVEV (reference sequence). The CDR3 is 16 residues long. This chain's CDR3 is CASSLRGGQRNQPQHF. The CDR3 nucleotides read TGTGCCAGCAGTTTACGGGGGGGGCAGCGGAATCAGCCCCAGCATTTT.

The table lists this clonotype with a few counts. The gene calls are TRBV29-1 and TRBJ1-2; D is unresolved. The CDR3 contains 10 residues. V lost 6 bases and J 3 bases, leaving 5 bases between the germline ends. Germline CDR1 reads SQVTM; CDR2 reads ANQGSEA. The CDR3 DNA follows: TGCAGCGTCCTTTACTATGGCTACACCTTC. It translates to CSVLYYGYTF.

The chain couples TRBV6-2 or TRBV6-3 to TRBJ2-1; 9 nucleotides match TRBD1. With 0 bases clipped from V and 7 bases from J, the junction kept 4 bases outside the gene matches. CDR3 length equals 15 residues. Germline V lookup: CDR1 MNHEY, CDR2 SVGEGT. The CDR3 nucleotides read TGTGCCAGCAGTTACTCGGGGACAGGGTTGAATGAGCAGTTCTTC. It specifies CASSYSGTGLNEQFF.

Only a few counts were recorded for this clonotype. The chain joins TRBV7-6 to TRBJ2-1; TRBD1 matches at 7 bases. With V trimmed by 3 bases and J by 0 bases, 2 bases remained unmatched. The germline V gene has CDR1 SGHVS and CDR2 FNYEAQ. The CDR3 is 15 amino acids. The CDR3 is CASSFGDSSYNEQFF. The CDR3 bases are TGTGCCAGCAGCTTCGGGGACAGCTCCTACAATGAGCAGTTCTTC.

The chain combines TRBV6-1 with TRBJ2-2; the D is unclear. Germline V gene lookup returns CDR1 MNHNS and CDR2 SASEGT. V lost 10 bases to trimming and J lost 6 bases, with 9 bases between them. The CDR3 runs 11 residues. CDR3 bases: TGTGCCACCGGTACCTCCGGGGAGCTGTTTTTT. This codes for CATGTSGELFF.

This clonotype showed up just a few times. The chain couples TRBV7-3 to TRBJ1-4; D remains ambiguous. The germline V gene encodes CDR1 SGHTA and CDR2 FQGTGA. Trimming pared 3 bases from V and 0 bases from J, leaving 11 bases between. The CDR3 runs to 16 residues. The DNA for the CDR3 is TGTGCCAGCAGCTTCTGGCAGTGCGCAACTAATGAAAAACTGTTTTTT. Translated: CASSFWQCATNEKLFF.

This clonotype has a handful of counts. This sequence joins TRBV6-5 and TRBJ2-6; D may correspond to TRBD1 or TRBD2 (5 bases each). In germline, CDR1 is MNHEY, CDR2 SVGAGI. V was pared by 8 bases and J by 8 bases, with 16 bases between. CDR3 length equals 14 residues. The CDR3 loop reads CASYPPGAPNVLTF. The CDR3 DNA sequence: TGTGCCAGCTACCCGCCCGGGGCACCCAACGTCCTGACTTTC.